This TCR beta chain comes out of a study of blood T cell repertoires in COVID-19. Study context: Samples came from the United States, Italy and Spain, spanning acute and convalescent COVID-19.

Per the germline V gene, CDR1 is LGHDT and CDR2 is YNNKEL (reference sequence). The CDR3 totals 14 residues. Between the trimmed V and J ends, which lost 5 bases and 0 bases, there was a span of 9 bases. Sequencing was performed with immunoSEQ multiplex PCR; in TCRdb, only in-frame clones are kept and a portion is missing. The sample holds 500,000 or so clones, around 87% seen once. Which cohort a participant joined came from the clinical history participants gave. Donors in Cohort 3 who had recovered were those with two negative PCRs, healthcare professional clearance, or resolution of their symptoms.

Source material: PBMCs or T cells enriched from blood (not recorded which). This TCR derives from a woman aged 18-30 years who had recovered from COVID-19. V and J are TRBV3-1 (or the pseudogene TRBV3-2) and TRBJ2-3; a possible D gene is TRBD1 (6 bases). The CDR3 DNA follows: TGTGCCAGCAGCGTGGACAGCAGCACAGATACGCAGTATTTT. This encodes CASSVDSSTDTQYF.